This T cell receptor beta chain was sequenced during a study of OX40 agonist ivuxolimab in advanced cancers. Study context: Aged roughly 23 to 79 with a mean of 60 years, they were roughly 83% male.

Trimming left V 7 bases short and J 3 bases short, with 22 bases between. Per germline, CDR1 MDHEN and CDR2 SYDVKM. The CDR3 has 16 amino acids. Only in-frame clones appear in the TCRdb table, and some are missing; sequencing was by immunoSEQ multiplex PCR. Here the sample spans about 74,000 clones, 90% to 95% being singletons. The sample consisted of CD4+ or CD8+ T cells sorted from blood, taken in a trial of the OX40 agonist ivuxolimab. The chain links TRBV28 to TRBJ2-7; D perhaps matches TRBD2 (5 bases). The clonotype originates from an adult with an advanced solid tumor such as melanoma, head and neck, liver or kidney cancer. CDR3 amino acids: CASTASGGQVDYEQYF. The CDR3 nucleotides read TGTGCCAGCACCGCTTCTGGCGGGCAGGTAGACTACGAGCAGTACTTC.